This passage covers 28 T cell receptor beta chains from one sample sequenced in a study of neurological immune-mediated disorders (dated by TCRdb to the late 2010s). Library preparation was by 5' RACE. The sequencer was an Illumina HiSeq 2500. TCRdb applied fastp at Q25 and MiXCR to the public reads, then kept only in-frame beta chains. Each record represents a unique CDR3 protein, reported with the most common genes and DNA among its rows. The sample yields 55,000 to 75,000 distinct CDR3 sequences; roughly 5% were counted once. Of the sample, over 2.5% falls within the top ten clones. The sequenced sample consisted of PBMCs. The receptors come from a woman in her 30s with multiple sclerosis.

This clonotype was recorded at least ten times. The V call is TRBV3-1, the J call TRBJ2-1, with TRBD2 matching 7 bases. The germline CDR1 and CDR2 sequences are LGHDT and YNNKEL (reference sequence). This CDR3 is 15 amino acids long. V trimming: 1 base; J trimming: 2 bases; junction bases outside the gene matches: 2. The DNA of the CDR3 is TGTGCCAGCAGCCAAGGGGACTACCCCTACAATGAGCAGTTCTTC. Amino acid sequence: CASSQGDYPYNEQFF.

This clonotype appeared many times. CDR3 region: CASSGGARAEIEQFF. CDR3 DNA: TGTGCCAGCAGCGGAGGGGCTAGGGCTGAGATTGAGCAGTTCTTC. The chain couples TRBV9 to TRBJ2-1; possibly TRBD1 or TRBD2 for D (5 bases each). The germline gives CDR1 SGDLS, CDR2 YYNGEE. The V and J ends lost 3 bases and 9 bases respectively, with 19 bases between them. The CDR3 totals 15 residues.

This clonotype was found many times. The chain carries TRBV20-1 and TRBJ2-3, with D unclear. V was trimmed by 5 bases and J by 2 bases, leaving 5 bases between them. The CDR3 loop spans 11 amino acids. Germline CDR1 and CDR2: DFQATT and SNEGSKA (reference sequence). The CDR3 protein is CSALSTDTQYF. As DNA, the CDR3 is TGCAGTGCTCTTTCCACAGATACGCAGTATTTT.

This clonotype has a count of ten or more. The V call is TRBV12-3 or TRBV12-4, the J call TRBJ2-5; D assignment may be TRBD1 or TRBD2 (5 bases each). V was cut by 7 bases and J by 3 bases, with 21 bases left in between. The CDR3 length is 16 residues. The CDR3 loop reads CASTSSRPGAKETQYF. The CDR3 coding sequence is TGTGCCAGCACCTCCTCTCGGCCCGGGGCGAAAGAGACCCAGTACTTC.

This clonotype was observed many times. The rearrangement links TRBV7-2 to TRBJ1-3, with no clear D. V was clipped by 1 base and J by 0 bases, with 7 bases between them. This CDR3 spans 15 amino acids. CDR1 and CDR2 from the germline V gene are SGHTA and FQGNSA. The CDR3 nucleotides read TGTGCCAGCAGCTTAGGCCAGTTCTCTGGAAACACCATATATTTT. Protein product: CASSLGQFSGNTIYF.

This clonotype was counted between two and nine times. A much larger clone differs by one base, so this may be a read error. The V gene is TRBV20-1, the J gene TRBJ2-3, with TRBD2 as a possible D gene (6 bases). V lost 3 bases and J lost 2, with 15 bases in between. This CDR3 spans 15 amino acids. CDR1 DFQATT and CDR2 SNEGSKA come from the germline V gene (reference sequence). Here the CDR3 reads CSASPLLANTDTQYF. Written as DNA, the CDR3 is TGCAGTGCTAGTCCCCTCCTAGCGAACACAGATACGCAGTATTTT.

V and J are TRBV5-6 and TRBJ2-1; TRBD1 aligns across 10 bases. The J segment lost 8 bases and the V segment lost 3 bases, leaving 14 bases of the junction unmatched. Germline lookup yields CDR1 SGHDT and CDR2 YYEEEE. This CDR3 spans 17 amino acids. CDR3 sequence (DNA): TGTGCCAGCAGCTCAACGCCCGGACAGGGGGTCATGTATGAGCAGTTCTTC. This sequence encodes CASSSTPGQGVMYEQFF. Full variable domain (outside the CDR3, taken from reference TRBV5-6 and TRBJ2-1): DAGVTQSPTHLIKTRGQQVTLRCSPKSGHDTVSWYQQALGQGPQFIFQYYEEEERQRGNFPDRFSGHQFPNYSSELNVNALLLGDSALYLCASSSTPGQGVMYEQFFGPGTRLTVL.

This clonotype was picked up many times. The CDR3 nucleotides are TGTGCCAGCAGTGAGCGAGGGCGCGGGGCGGGGGAGACCCAGTACTTC. As protein: CASSERGRGAGETQYF. This chain joins TRBV25-1 and TRBJ2-5, with D tentatively TRBD2 (6 bases). V was clipped by 3 bases and J by 5 bases, with 19 bases between them. The CDR3 extends over 16 amino acids. Germline CDR1 is MGHDK and CDR2 is SYGVNS.

This clonotype appeared a few times. One end of the junction fails to match germline, which may point to a read error. The chain combines TRBV3-1 with TRBJ1-5, with no clear D. There are 12 residues in the CDR3. Per germline, CDR1 LGHDT and CDR2 YNNKEL (reference sequence). In DNA form, the CDR3 reads TGTGCCAGCAGCCAAGGAGTCGGACCCCAGAATTTT. Translating it yields CASSQGVGPQNF.

This clonotype occurred many times. The chain recombines TRBV3-1 with TRBJ1-1; 10 positions match TRBD1. The CDR3 consists of 14 residues. Germline V lookup: CDR1 LGHDT, CDR2 YNNKEL (reference sequence). The trim removed 6 bases at V and 5 bases at J, leaving 6 bases unmatched. The CDR3 spells CASRDRGLRTEAFF. The DNA of the CDR3 is TGTGCCAGCAGAGACAGGGGGCTTCGGACTGAAGCTTTCTTT.

This clonotype has at least ten counts. The chain carries TRBV29-1 and TRBJ1-5, with D possibly being TRBD1 (6 bases). Germline V gene sequence: CDR1 SQVTM, CDR2 ANQGSEA. The length of the CDR3 is 13 residues. Trimming took off 4 bases at V and 2 bases at J, with 9 bases between the two ends. CDR3 coding DNA: TGCAGCGTTGCAGGGGTTGGCAATCAGCCCCAGCATTTT. This translates into CSVAGVGNQPQHF.

The table lists this clonotype with many counts. The gene calls are TRBV7-9 and TRBJ2-5; D not certain. CDR3 length: 17 residues. Germline V gene lookup returns CDR1 SEHNR and CDR2 FQNEAQ (reference sequence). V lost 1 base, J lost 1 base, and 16 bases lay in between. Here the CDR3 DNA reads TGTGCCAGCAGCTTAGGTATTAGAATGGCCCCCCAAGAGACCCAGTACTTC. Protein sequence: CASSLGIRMAPQETQYF.

There are a few counts of this clonotype. The chain is built from TRBV24-1 and TRBJ2-1; TRBD2 matches at 12 bases. Germline CDR1 reads KGHDR; CDR2 reads SFDVKD. Losses at the gene ends were 0 bases for V and 0 bases for J; bases not matched to a gene: 2. The CDR3 is made up of 18 amino acids. Here the CDR3 DNA reads TGTGCCACCAGTGATTTGGTGACTAGCGGGAGCTCCTACAATGAGCAGTTCTTC. It specifies CATSDLVTSGSSYNEQFF.

This clonotype has a count of ten or more. For the CDR3, the DNA is TGCGCCAGCAGCTTGTTGAGCCCCACACAGAGTCCCATAGCCAAAAACATTCAGTACTTC. This gives the protein CASSLLSPTQSPIAKNIQYF. This rearrangement joins TRBV5-1 to TRBJ2-4; D remains unclear. Germline CDR1 reads SGHRS; CDR2 reads YFSETQ. This CDR3 spans 20 amino acids. Trimming shortened V by 1 base and J by 0 bases, and 23 bases separated the two germline ends.

In this sample, this clonotype turned up many times. This chain links TRBV28 with TRBJ1-4, with D possibly TRBD1 on 5 matching bases. Germline lookup yields CDR1 MDHEN and CDR2 SYDVKM. This CDR3 has 16 amino acids. V lost 6 bases to trimming and J lost 0 bases, with 14 bases between them. CDR3 protein: CASSSRGVATNEKLFF. In nucleotides, the CDR3 is TGTGCCAGCAGCAGCCGGGGGGTTGCAACTAATGAAAAACTGTTTTTT.

This clonotype occurred a few times. A junction end diverges from the germline sequence, so it may reflect a read error. The V call is TRBV12-3 or TRBV12-4, the J call TRBJ1-6; D may be TRBD1 (5 bases). The CDR3 length is 14 residues. CDR3 protein: CASSLAGGDSPLNF. The CDR3 DNA sequence: TGTGCCAGCAGTTTAGCGGGGGGGGATTCACCCCTCAACTTT.

This clonotype has just a few counts. V usage is TRBV7-9 and J usage is TRBJ2-7; 8 bases fit TRBD1. CDR3 length: 13 amino acids. In germline, CDR1 is SEHNR, CDR2 FQNEAQ (reference sequence). After removal of 2 bases from V and 7 bases from J, the junction contained 4 bases not matched to a gene. The CDR3 sequence: CASSLQGAGEQYF. The CDR3, as DNA: TGTGCCAGCAGCTTACAGGGGGCTGGGGAGCAGTACTTC.

This clonotype appeared many times. CDR3 residues: CASSRRQNSPLHF. The CDR3, as DNA: TGTGCCAGCAGCCGCCGACAGAATTCACCCCTCCACTTT. V is TRBV7-2 and J is TRBJ1-6, with D possibly TRBD1 on 5 matching bases. The CDR3 is 13 residues long. The V gene's germline CDR1 is SGHTA and CDR2 FQGNSA. Trimming removed 5 bases at V and 7 bases at J, with 9 bases between.

This clonotype appeared many times. One end of the junction varies from germline; a read error may be responsible. The J gene is TRBJ2-3, the V gene TRBV5-1; D is uncertain. The CDR3 is made up of 14 amino acids. Germline-derived CDR1 and CDR2 are SGHRS and YFSETQ. The CDR3 region is CASSDNLSRDTQYF. In DNA, the CDR3 is TGCGCCAGCAGCGATAACCTGAGCAGAGATACGCAGTATTTT.

This clonotype was seen repeatedly, ten times or more. V gene TRBV5-6 combines with J gene TRBJ2-3; a weak D match, TRBD2 (5 bases). From germline, CDR1 is SGHDT and CDR2 YYEEEE. V lost 0 bases and J 2 bases, leaving 7 bases between the germline ends. The CDR3 sequence is 14 residues long. CDR3: CASSLGGFTDTQYF. CDR3 in DNA: TGTGCCAGCAGCTTGGGAGGGTTCACAGATACGCAGTATTTT.

This clonotype was counted between two and nine times. V usage is TRBV12-3 or TRBV12-4 and J usage is TRBJ2-3, with D possibly called TRBD1 or TRBD2 (5 bases each). The CDR3 runs 13 residues. The V and J ends lost 6 bases and 12 bases respectively, with 19 bases between them. The CDR3 coding sequence is TGTGCCAGCAGCCCTGGGGGACGAGGATCACAGTATTTT. This encodes CASSPGGRGSQYF.

This clonotype was found a few times. A much more abundant neighbour one base away suggests this may be a read error. This chain links TRBV9 with TRBJ2-1; 8 nucleotides line up with TRBD2. V shed 3 bases and J 2 bases; nucleotides not matched to a gene: 7. Germline V CDR1 and CDR2: SGDLS, YYNGEE. The CDR3 loop spans 16 amino acids. This CDR3 reads CASSASGGKAYNEQFF. CDR3 in DNA: TGTGCCAGCAGCGCCAGCGGGGGTAAAGCCTACAATGAGCAGTTCTTC.

This clonotype was seen repeatedly, ten times or more. The chain has TRBV27 and TRBJ1-5; D is ambiguous. CDR3 size: 14 residues. Germline lookup yields CDR1 MNHEY and CDR2 SMNVEV (reference sequence). The V and J ends lost 6 bases and 2 bases respectively, with 11 bases between them. CDR3 nucleotide sequence: TGTGCCAGCAGCGAGGACGTACGCAATCAGCCCCAGCATTTT. It is translated as CASSEDVRNQPQHF.

The table lists this clonotype with many counts. The chain links TRBV4-1 to TRBJ1-5; D ambiguous. The CDR3 has 16 amino acids. Looked up from germline, CDR1 is MGHRA and CDR2 is YSYEKL. Trimming cost V 0 bases and J 1 base, with 10 bases left between them. The CDR3 DNA is TGCGCCAGCAGCCAAGAGAGGGAGACGAGCAATCAGCCCCAGCATTTT. Residues: CASSQERETSNQPQHF.

The rearrangement joins TRBV18 to TRBJ2-1; 11 bases are a match to TRBD2. Trimming removed 0 bases from V and 5 bases from J; junction bases left unmatched: 3. Germline V gene lookup returns CDR1 KGHSH and CDR2 LQKENI. The CDR3 length is 16 residues. The CDR3: CASSPPTSGVDNEQFF. DNA for the CDR3: TGTGCCAGCTCACCACCGACTAGCGGGGTGGACAATGAGCAGTTCTTC. The whole variable domain, filled in from reference TRBV18 and TRBJ2-1, reads NAGVMQNPRHLVRRRGQEARLRCSPMKGHSHVYWYRQLPEEGLKFMVYLQKENIIDESGMPKERFSAEFPKEGPSILRIQQVVRGDSAAYFCASSPPTSGVDNEQFFGPGTRLTVL.

This clonotype was counted at least ten times. The J gene is TRBJ2-3, the V gene TRBV20-1; 8 nucleotides match TRBD1. CDR1 DFQATT and CDR2 SNEGSKA come from the germline V gene (reference sequence). The trim removed 4 bases at V and 3 bases at J, leaving 6 bases unmatched. The CDR3 runs to 14 residues. The CDR3 here is CSAIKQGVTDTQYF. The CDR3 DNA reads TGCAGTGCTATTAAACAGGGGGTGACAGATACGCAGTATTTT.

In its sample, this clonotype was seen many times. CDR3 in DNA: TGTGCCAGCAGACCGGACGGGAACACCGGGGAGCTGTTTTTT. Translated, it gives CASRPDGNTGELFF. The V call is TRBV12-3 or TRBV12-4, the J call TRBJ2-2; D is unclear. The CDR3 has 14 amino acids. The ends were cut back, 6 bases at V and 1 base at J, with 9 bases in the middle.

The table lists this clonotype with many counts. The genes are TRBV3-1 and TRBJ2-3, with 11 bases matching TRBD2. Germline loops: CDR1 LGHDT, CDR2 YNNKEL (reference sequence). The CDR3 consists of 16 residues. The junction had 7 bases not matched to a gene; V was cut back by 3 bases and J by 5 bases. CDR3 in amino acids: CASSQYSGGAIDTQYF. As DNA, the CDR3 is TGTGCCAGCAGCCAGTATAGCGGGGGGGCGATAGATACGCAGTATTTT.